This section outlines one T cell receptor (beta chain) sequence together with its context. The PCR made use of 60 Vbeta and 13 Jbeta primers. Profiling relied on immunoSEQ multiplex PCR, and the TCRdb table lists in-frame clones only, not all of them. The sample table includes roughly 120,000 clones. The data originate from a study of cytomegalovirus exposure and HLA in healthy donors. Per germline, CDR1 GTSNPN and CDR2 SVGIG (reference sequence). The V gene end was trimmed by 0 bases and the J gene end by 3 bases; junction bases not matched to a gene: 4. CDR3 size: 15 residues. The chain has TRBV30 and TRBJ2-7, with 11 nucleotides matching TRBD1. The sample taken for sequencing was PBMCs. The source is a man between 25 and 39 years old in good health and CMV-seronegative. The CDR3 DNA reads TGTGCCTGGAGTGTACCCGGGACAGGGGGCTACGAGCAGTACTTC. Its protein product is CAWSVPGTGGYEQYF.